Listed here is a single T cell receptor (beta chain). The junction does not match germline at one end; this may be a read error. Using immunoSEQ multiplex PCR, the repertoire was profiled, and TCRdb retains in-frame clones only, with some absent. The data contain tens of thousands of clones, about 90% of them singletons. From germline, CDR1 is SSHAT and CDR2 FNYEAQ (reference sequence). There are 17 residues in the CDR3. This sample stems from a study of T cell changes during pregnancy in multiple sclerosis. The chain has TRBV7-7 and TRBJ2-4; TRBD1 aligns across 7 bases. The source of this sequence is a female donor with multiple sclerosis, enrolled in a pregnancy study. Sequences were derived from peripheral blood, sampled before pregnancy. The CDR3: CASSLQGQVRAKNIQYF. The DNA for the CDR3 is TGTGCTAGCAGCTTACAGGGGCAGGTGCGAGCCAAAAACATTCAGTACTTC.